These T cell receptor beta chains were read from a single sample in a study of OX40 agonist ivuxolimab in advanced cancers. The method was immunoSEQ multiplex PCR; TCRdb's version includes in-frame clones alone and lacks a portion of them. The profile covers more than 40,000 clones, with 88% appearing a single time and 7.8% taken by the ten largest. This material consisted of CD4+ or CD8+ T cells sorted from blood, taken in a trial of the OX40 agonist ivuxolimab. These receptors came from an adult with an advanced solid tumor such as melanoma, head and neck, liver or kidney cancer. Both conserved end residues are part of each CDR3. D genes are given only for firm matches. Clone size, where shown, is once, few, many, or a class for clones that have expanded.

CDR3aa: CASSLSGSSYEQYF; CDR3nt: TGCGCCAGCAGCTTGAGCGGGAGCTCCTACGAGCAGTACTTC; v_gene: TRBV5-1; d_gene: TRBD2; abundance: once; j_gene: TRBJ2-7
CDR3aa: CASSLAHGQGLRNEQFF; CDR3nt: TGTGCCAGCAGCTTAGCGCACGGGCAGGGCCTTAGGAATGAGCAGTTCTTC; v_gene: TRBV7-9; d_gene: .; abundance: .; j_gene: TRBJ2-1
CDR3aa: CASSELTVVNTEAFF; CDR3nt: TGTGCCAGTAGTGAGTTGACGGTAGTGAACACTGAAGCTTTCTTT; v_gene: TRBV19; d_gene: .; abundance: .; j_gene: TRBJ1-1
CDR3aa: CASSLASGSRTGELFF; CDR3nt: TGCGCCAGCAGCTTGGCTAGCGGGAGTCGGACCGGGGAGCTGTTTTTT; v_gene: TRBV5-1; d_gene: TRBD2; abundance: once; j_gene: TRBJ2-2
CDR3aa: CASSPGHGQEKLFF; CDR3nt: TGCGCCAGCAGCCCGGGCCATGGGCAAGAAAAACTGTTTTTT; v_gene: TRBV5-1; d_gene: .; abundance: .; j_gene: TRBJ1-4
CDR3aa: CASSLARSSSGNTIYF; CDR3nt: TGTGCCAGCAGCTTAGCGCGGTCATCCTCTGGAAACACCATATATTTT; v_gene: TRBV7-9; d_gene: .; abundance: .; j_gene: TRBJ1-3
CDR3aa: CASTGDRTYEQYF; CDR3nt: TGTGCCAGCACCGGGGACAGGACCTACGAGCAGTACTTC; v_gene: TRBV6-6; d_gene: TRBD1; abundance: .; j_gene: TRBJ2-7
CDR3aa: CASSVGLAGGTDTQYF; CDR3nt: TGTGCCAGCAGTGTCGGCTTAGCGGGAGGCACAGATACGCAGTATTTT; v_gene: TRBV2; d_gene: TRBD2; abundance: .; j_gene: TRBJ2-3
CDR3aa: CASTSFGELFF; CDR3nt: TGTGCCAGCACCTCCTTCGGGGAGCTGTTTTTT; v_gene: TRBV28; d_gene: .; abundance: .; j_gene: TRBJ2-2
CDR3aa: CASSPGTSGPSYNEQFF; CDR3nt: TGCGCCAGCAGCCCGGGGACTAGCGGGCCTTCCTACAATGAGCAGTTCTTC; v_gene: TRBV4-3; d_gene: TRBD2; abundance: .; j_gene: TRBJ2-1
CDR3aa: CASSPTGGAGYTF; CDR3nt: TGTGCCAGCAGCCCCACTGGGGGAGCTGGCTACACCTTC; v_gene: TRBV7-3; d_gene: .; abundance: .; j_gene: TRBJ1-2
CDR3aa: CASSFSLAGEETQYF; CDR3nt: TGTGCCAGCAGTTTTTCTCTAGCGGGAGAAGAGACCCAGTACTTC; v_gene: TRBV27; d_gene: TRBD2; abundance: .; j_gene: TRBJ2-5
CDR3aa: CASIKTAGAREQYF; CDR3nt: TGTGCCAGCATTAAGACGGCGGGGGCCCGCGAGCAGTACTTC; v_gene: TRBV27; d_gene: .; abundance: few; j_gene: TRBJ2-7